These 30 T cell receptor beta chains were all obtained from the same sample, sequenced in a study of breast tumors, draining lymph nodes, adjacent tissues. In TCRdb, the multiplex PCR reads were re-called with MiXCR into one record per CDR3 protein. Of under 45,000 distinct CDR3 sequences listed, just over 35% are singletons. Specimen: breast tumor tissue. These receptors were taken from a female donor with breast cancer. Some clones in this sample may be carry-over from other donors' samples.

In regard to this clonotype: Being one base from a much bigger clone, this may be a read error. The V call is TRBV6-2 or TRBV6-3, the J call TRBJ2-2, with a possible D match to TRBD1 (6 bases). The CDR3 runs to 14 residues. The germline V gene has CDR1 MNHEY and CDR2 SVGEGT. The CDR3 here is CASRRQENTGELLF. For the CDR3, the DNA is TGTGCCAGCAGACGACAGGAGAACACCGGGGAGCTGCTTTTT.

V is TRBV5-1 and J is TRBJ2-3, with D possibly matching TRBD2 (5 bases). The length of the CDR3 is 15 residues. Trimming stripped 2 bases from V and 6 bases from J, with 16 bases between. The germline gives CDR1 SGHRS, CDR2 YFSETQ. The CDR3 protein is CASSFREVTFDTQYF. CDR3 coding DNA: TGCGCCAGCAGCTTTCGGGAAGTTACTTTTGATACGCAGTATTTT.

The chain couples TRBV28 to TRBJ2-3; D unclear. The CDR3 totals 15 residues. CDR1 and CDR2 from the germline V gene are MDHEN and SYDVKM. The V end was cut by 4 bases, the J end by 2 bases, with 13 bases between. The CDR3 spells CASSSPPDLTDTQYF. The CDR3, as DNA: TGTGCCAGCAGTTCCCCCCCCGATCTCACAGATACGCAGTATTTT.

On this clonotype: A single base separates this from a much larger clone, so it may be a read error. The V and J genes are TRBV19 and TRBJ2-1; TRBD2 aligns across 13 bases. The CDR3 loop spans 16 amino acids. Germline V gene lookup returns CDR1 LNHDA and CDR2 SQIVND (reference sequence). CDR3: CASSPRTSGRVNEQLF. The DNA for the CDR3 is TGTGCCAGTAGTCCCAGAACTAGCGGGAGGGTCAATGAGCAGCTCTTC.

This clonotype was detected only once. This chain uses TRBV6-1 with TRBJ2-6; D is perhaps TRBD1 (6 bases). Germline CDR1 MNHNS, CDR2 SASEGT. The CDR3 is 17 amino acids. The V end was cut by 6 bases, the J end by 2 bases, with 17 bases between. The CDR3 sequence is CASRAGALFAGANVLTF. CDR3 nucleotide sequence: TGTGCCAGCAGGGCAGGGGCTCTGTTCGCTGGGGCCAACGTCCTGACTTTC.

Regarding this clonotype: This may be a read error, as it is one base from a much larger clone. V usage is TRBV29-1 and J usage is TRBJ2-2; a weak D match, TRBD1 (5 bases). Germline V lookup: CDR1 SQVTM, CDR2 ANQGSEA. Trimming removed 6 bases at V and 4 bases at J, with 15 bases between. This CDR3 has 14 amino acids. The CDR3 is CSVQGFAITGELFF. For the CDR3, the DNA is TGCAGCGTCCAGGGTTTCGCGATCACCGGGGAGCTGTTTTTT.

The chain is built from TRBV29-1 and TRBJ2-5; 14 bases map to TRBD2. Germline assignment: CDR1 SQVTM and CDR2 ANQGSEA. CDR3 size: 14 residues. Trimming cost V 5 bases and J 6 bases; bases outside gene matches: 5. In DNA, the CDR3 is TGCAGCGTTATCGGACTAGCGGGAGGAAAGACCCAGTACTTC. Amino acid sequence: CSVIGLAGGKTQYF.

V gene TRBV7-9 combines with J gene TRBJ2-7, with D unresolved. The V and J ends lost 5 bases and 6 bases respectively, with 11 bases between them. The germline V gene has CDR1 SEHNR and CDR2 FQNEAQ (reference sequence). The CDR3 has 12 residues. CDR3 sequence: CASSADLAEQYF. The CDR3 DNA reads as TGTGCCAGCAGCGCAGACTTGGCCGAGCAGTACTTC.

There are a few counts of this clonotype. The chain combines TRBV6-2 or TRBV6-3 with TRBJ1-1; the D is unclear. Germline V lookup: CDR1 MNHEY, CDR2 SVGEGT. Trimming shortened V by 6 bases and J by 1 base, and 12 bases separated the two germline ends. This CDR3 comprises 14 residues. CDR3 nucleotides: TGTGCCAGCAGCCTCCCGACGGGGAACACTGAAGCTTTCTTT. It specifies CASSLPTGNTEAFF.

Sample share makes this clonotype large (0.1 to 1%). The J gene is TRBJ2-7, the V gene TRBV20-1; 13 nucleotides align to TRBD2. Trimming at V came to 7 bases and at J to 6 bases, leaving 6 bases not matched to a gene. Germline CDR1 is DFQATT and CDR2 is SNEGSKA (reference sequence). This CDR3 comprises 13 residues. The CDR3 sequence is CSVRGLAGVEQYF. The CDR3 DNA is TGCAGTGTCAGAGGACTAGCGGGAGTCGAGCAGTACTTC.

At least ten counts were recorded for this clonotype. The chain is built from TRBV19 and TRBJ1-3; 8 nucleotides agree with TRBD1. Trimming at V came to 6 bases and at J to 0 bases, leaving 4 bases not matched to a gene. The V gene's germline CDR1 is LNHDA and CDR2 SQIVND (reference sequence). The CDR3 is 15 residues long. The CDR3 region is CASRKQGGSGNTIYF. The CDR3 bases are TGTGCCAGTAGAAAACAGGGGGGCTCTGGAAACACCATATATTTT.

The chain combines TRBV3-1 with TRBJ2-1; D is unresolved. With 1 base removed from V and 5 bases from J, the gap between germline ends came to 6 bases. Per germline, CDR1 LGHDT and CDR2 YNNKEL (reference sequence). The CDR3 consists of 13 residues. CDR3 residues: CASSQVSHNEQFF. As DNA, the CDR3 is TGTGCCAGCAGCCAAGTGAGTCACAATGAGCAGTTCTTC.

This clonotype was seen repeatedly, ten times or more. J is TRBJ2-7 and V is TRBV6-5; D possibly corresponds to TRBD1 (5 bases). CDR1 is MNHEY, CDR2 SVGAGI, per germline. The CDR3 contains 14 residues. Between the trimmed V and J ends, which lost 4 bases and 3 bases, there was a span of 13 bases. CDR3 DNA sequence: TGTGCCAGCAGTTCCCGACAGCTTTACTACGAGCAGTACTTC. Residues: CASSSRQLYYEQYF.

This clonotype was detected many times. CDR3 sequence (DNA): TGCAGTGCTAGTTCACTGGACAGGAAGAGCTCCTACGAGCAGTACTTC. Translated: CSASSLDRKSSYEQYF. V and J are TRBV20-1 and TRBJ2-7; 7 bases fit TRBD1. The germline gives CDR1 DFQATT, CDR2 SNEGSKA (reference sequence). The CDR3 is made up of 16 amino acids. Germline trimming cut 3 bases from V and 0 bases from J; bases unmatched to any gene: 11.

The V and J genes are TRBV6-6 and TRBJ1-1; D unresolved. The V end lost 10 bases, the J end lost 3 bases, and 18 bases lay between the germline ends. CDR1 and CDR2 from the germline V gene are MNHNY and SVGAGI (reference sequence). The CDR3 consists of 14 residues. CDR3 loop: CATLLDGLDTEAFF. CDR3 bases: TGTGCCACTTTATTGGACGGTCTGGACACTGAAGCTTTCTTT.

This clonotype was detected ten times or more. The chain recombines TRBV9 with TRBJ2-7, with D possibly being TRBD2 (6 bases). Germline V CDR1 and CDR2: SGDLS, YYNGEE. V lost 1 base and J 0 bases, leaving 14 bases between the germline ends. CDR3 length: 16 residues. In DNA, the CDR3 is TGTGCCAGCAGCGTATCTAGCGCGACCAGCTCCTACGAGCAGTACTTC. Translated, it gives CASSVSSATSSYEQYF.

This clonotype was found many times. The V call is TRBV2, the J call TRBJ2-5, with a tentative D call TRBD2 (5 bases). V was clipped by 8 bases and J by 2 bases, with 21 bases between them. The V gene's germline CDR1 is SNHLY and CDR2 FYNNEI. This CDR3 contains 16 residues. Here the CDR3 reads CASSPSGVGRQETQYF. CDR3 bases: TGTGCCAGCTCACCTTCCGGGGTCGGGCGACAAGAGACCCAGTACTTC.

This clonotype was seen ten or more times. The CDR3 spells CASSIGGDPGNTIYF. In DNA, the CDR3 is TGTGCCAGTAGTATCGGAGGGGACCCTGGAAACACCATATATTTT. This chain joins TRBV19 and TRBJ1-3; TRBD1 might be the D (5 bases). V lost 3 bases, J lost 2 bases, and 11 bases lay in between. The CDR3 runs 15 residues. From germline, CDR1 is LNHDA and CDR2 SQIVND (reference sequence).

A word on this clonotype: Sequence at one end of the junction differs from germline and may be a read error. The chain carries TRBV20-1 and TRBJ2-2, with a possible D match to TRBD2 (6 bases). Germline lookup yields CDR1 DFQATT and CDR2 SNEGSKA (reference sequence). The CDR3 is made up of 14 amino acids. DNA of the CDR3: TGCAGTGCCAGCAAAGCGGGCGACACCGGGAAGCTGTTTTTT. It is translated as CSASKAGDTGKLFF.

The chain has TRBV6-1 and TRBJ2-1, with 8 bases fitting TRBD2. Losses at the gene ends were 5 bases for V and 10 bases for J; bases not matched to a gene: 7. There are 13 residues in the CDR3. Germline CDR1 is MNHNS and CDR2 is SASEGT. The CDR3 sequence: CASSFSAGDEQFF. CDR3 nucleotide sequence: TGTGCCAGCAGTTTTTCAGCGGGAGACGAGCAGTTCTTC.

This rearrangement joins TRBV15 to TRBJ2-1; 12 positions agree with TRBD2. V trimming: 8 bases; J trimming: 8 bases; junction bases outside the gene matches: 7. The CDR3 has 14 residues. Germline lookup yields CDR1 LNHNV and CDR2 YYDKDF (reference sequence). The CDR3 DNA follows: TGTGCCACCGAGAGACTAGCGGGAGCCGATGAGCAGTTCTTC. Encoded protein: CATERLAGADEQFF. Complete variable domain (other parts from reference TRBV15 and TRBJ2-1): DAMVIQNPRYQVTQFGKPVTLSCSQTLNHNVMYWYQQKSSQAPKLLFHYYDKDFNNEADTPDNFQSRRPNTSFCFLDIRSPGLGDTAMYLCATERLAGADEQFFGPGTRLTVL.

The genes are TRBV6-1 and TRBJ1-6; 8 positions match TRBD1. Germline lookup yields CDR1 MNHNS and CDR2 SASEGT. The CDR3 length is 13 residues. V lost 6 bases and J lost 8; bases outside the gene matches: 3. As DNA, the CDR3 is TGTGCCAGCAGGGACAGGGTGGATTCACCCCTCCACTTT. The encoded protein is CASRDRVDSPLHF.

This clonotype is judged medium-sized. The V call is TRBV29-1, the J call TRBJ2-7; 9 bases agree with TRBD1. The V gene's germline CDR1 is SQVTM and CDR2 ANQGSEA. The CDR3 extends over 15 amino acids. Losses at the gene ends were 2 bases for V and 1 base for J; bases not matched to a gene: 6. CDR3 protein: CSVEYLGQGSYEQYF. Written as DNA, the CDR3 is TGCAGCGTTGAATACCTGGGACAGGGATCCTACGAGCAGTACTTC.

The chain is built from TRBV6-1 and TRBJ2-3; 9 nucleotides agree with TRBD2. Trimming took 6 bases from V and 6 from J; bases not matched to a gene: 7. Germline values: CDR1 MNHNS, CDR2 SASEGT. The CDR3 runs 14 residues. CDR3 DNA: TGTGCCAGCAGCCTCGGGACTAGCTCGGATACGCAGTATTTT. Protein sequence: CASSLGTSSDTQYF.

The gene calls are TRBV2 and TRBJ1-1, with D perhaps matching TRBD1 (5 bases). The CDR3 runs 13 residues. Germline V gene lookup returns CDR1 SNHLY and CDR2 FYNNEI. The ends were cut back, 4 bases at V and 3 bases at J, with 9 bases in the middle. The CDR3 here is CASSVRRDTEAFF. CDR3 DNA: TGTGCCAGCAGTGTGCGCAGGGACACTGAAGCTTTCTTT.

Remarks on this clonotype: A read error is possible here, since a much larger clone lies one base away. The V and J genes are TRBV24-1 and TRBJ2-2; 9 positions match TRBD1. The CDR3 runs 17 residues. Germline V gives CDR1 KGHDR, CDR2 SFDVKD. The CDR3 spells CATSDWTGDRNTRELFF. The CDR3 nucleotides read TGTGCCACCAGTGATTGGACAGGGGATAGAAACACCAGGGAGCTGTTTTTT.

This clonotype was detected ten times or more. The V gene is TRBV11-2, the J gene TRBJ2-1; 13 bases map to TRBD2. This CDR3 is built from 19 residues. Germline V lookup: CDR1 SGHAT, CDR2 FQNNGV. V shed 5 bases, J shed 9 bases, and the junction held 19 bases outside the gene matches. This chain's CDR3 is CASSARLKRGLAGPGEQFF. The CDR3 region has the DNA TGTGCCAGCAGCGCCCGACTTAAACGGGGACTAGCGGGGCCGGGTGAGCAGTTCTTC.

This clonotype occurred many times. The chain links TRBV5-4 to TRBJ2-3, with D uncertain. Germline values: CDR1 SGHNT, CDR2 YYREEE (reference sequence). Trimming took 9 bases from V and 1 from J, leaving 9 bases between them. The CDR3 has 12 residues. This CDR3 reads CATRARTDTQYF. The CDR3 region has the DNA TGTGCCACAAGGGCCCGCACAGATACGCAGTATTTT.

This clonotype was recorded many times. The chain has TRBV6-6 and TRBJ1-2; no firm D call. V lost 2 bases and J lost 10, with 8 bases in between. The CDR3 loop spans 11 amino acids. Germline V gene data show CDR1 as MNHNY and CDR2 as SVGAGI (reference sequence). CDR3 bases: TGTGCCAGCAGTTACATAGAGATCTACACCTTC. Its protein product is CASSYIEIYTF.

By share, this clonotype ranks as medium-sized (0.01 to 0.1%). The chain joins TRBV19 to TRBJ2-2; D uncertain. The CDR3 is 12 amino acids. Trimming removed 4 bases from V and 6 bases from J, with 6 bases in between. Looked up from germline, CDR1 is LNHDA and CDR2 is SQIVND (reference sequence). The CDR3 spells CASSRGAGELFF. The CDR3 bases are TGTGCCAGTAGTAGAGGTGCCGGGGAGCTGTTTTTT.